The sequence of this T cell receptor (beta chain) was determined in a study of blood T cell repertoires in COVID-19. As for the study in general: COVID-19 samples from acute and convalescent phases originated in the United States, Italy and Spain. PBMCs, B-cell-depleted T cells, or T cells were the source of the cDNA or gDNA that made up the material.

The CDR3 is 15 amino acids. Germline V lookup: CDR1 SEHNR, CDR2 FQNEAQ (reference sequence). Trimming stripped 5 bases from V and 0 bases from J, with 13 bases between. As originally analysed: How many nucleated cells were present was estimated from reference gene primer amplification. Assay: immunoSEQ multiplex PCR; the TCRdb copy retains only in-frame clones and omits some. For V, J and clone size, that table is used; D and trimming come from the DNA. In the table there are roughly 30,000 clones, approximately 93% of which are singletons. Sequenced input: peripheral blood. The J gene is TRBJ1-2, the V gene TRBV7-9, with D hard to call. The TCR was taken from a man aged 55-75 years with acute or convalescent COVID-19. The CDR3 DNA reads TGTGCCAGCAGCCGTGGAGCAGTCCCTAACTATGGCTACACCTTC. Its protein is CASSRGAVPNYGYTF.